This is a list of T cell receptor beta chains from one sample in a study of blood T cell repertoires in COVID-19. Method: immunoSEQ multiplex PCR; TCRdb's copy keeps in-frame clones and lacks some. The sample lists 95,000 or so clones; about 89% were seen once. Sequencing used peripheral blood. The receptors come from a woman aged 65 to 85 with acute or convalescent COVID-19. Both conserved end residues are part of each CDR3. A D gene is named only where the DNA matches it firmly. Expanded clones get a size class; other rows say once, few or many, or leave the size out.

.	once	17	TRBJ2-1	TRBV12-5	CASGLAEYVGSPNEQFF	TGTGCTAGTGGTTTGGCCGAGTACGTTGGTAGCCCGAATGAGCAGTTCTTC
TRBD1	few	15	TRBJ1-2	TRBV7-8	CASSLGQGSNYGYTF	TGTGCCAGCAGCTTAGGACAGGGGAGTAACTATGGCTACACCTTC
.	few	15	TRBJ1-2	TRBV2	CASSSIPTGTYGYTF	TGTGCCAGCAGTTCTATCCCCACAGGGACCTATGGCTACACCTTC
.	.	14	TRBJ1-2	TRBV3-1/TRBV3-2	CASSQVSSNYGYTF	TGTGCCAGCAGCCAAGTTTCCTCGAACTATGGCTACACCTTC
TRBD1	.	15	TRBJ1-3	TRBV28	CASSGDRVAGNTIYF	TGTGCCAGCAGCGGAGACAGGGTAGCTGGAAACACCATATATTTT
.	.	13	TRBJ1-1	TRBV6-4	CASRAGLNTEAFF	TGTGCCAGCAGGGCAGGGTTGAACACTGAAGCTTTCTTT
TRBD2	.	17	TRBJ2-1	TRBV7-8	CASSFRGVGGINNEQFF	TGTGCCAGCAGCTTTCGGGGGGTTGGCGGGATTAACAATGAGCAGTTCTTC
.	once	15	TRBJ1-6	TRBV27	CASSSTANRNSPLHF	TGTGCCAGCAGTTCAACGGCTAACAGAAATTCACCCCTCCACTTT
.	.	14	TRBJ1-2	TRBV7-9	CASSLYESNYGYTF	TGTGCCAGCAGCCTTTACGAGTCTAACTATGGCTACACCTTC
.	.	15	TRBJ2-7	TRBV18	CASSPQDSSYYEQYF	TGTGCCAGCTCACCACAGGACAGTTCTTACTACGAGCAGTACTTC
.	.	14	TRBJ2-3	TRBV7-2	CASSLQLGADTQYF	TGTGCCAGCAGCTTACAACTGGGGGCGGATACGCAGTATTTT
.	.	13	TRBJ1-6	TRBV18	CASSPDSPTPLHF	TGTGCCAGCTCTCCGGACAGCCCTACACCCCTCCACTTT
TRBD2	.	15	TRBJ2-3	TRBV28	CASSLSSGVQDTQYF	TGTGCCAGCAGTTTGAGTAGCGGGGTACAAGATACGCAGTATTTT
TRBD1	once	17	TRBJ2-6	TRBV28	CASSLRYRGPGANVLTF	TGTGCCAGCAGTTTAAGGTACAGGGGGCCTGGGGCCAACGTCCTGACTTTC
.	.	12	TRBJ1-1	TRBV10-3	CAISESQGEAFF	TGTGCCATCAGTGAGTCGCAGGGTGAAGCTTTCTTT
TRBD1	.	19	TRBJ1-3	TRBV4-1	CASSQDPGTGGSSGNTIYF	TGCGCCAGCAGCCAAGACCCGGGGACAGGGGGCTCCTCTGGAAACACCATATATTTT
TRBD1	.	20	TRBJ1-5	TRBV28	CASSFYAGTGGTSSNQPQHF	TGTGCCAGCAGTTTCTACGCCGGGACAGGGGGCACTTCTAGCAATCAGCCCCAGCATTTT
TRBD1	.	14	TRBJ2-7	TRBV27	CASSFWDRAYEQYF	TGTGCCAGCAGTTTCTGGGACAGGGCCTACGAGCAGTACTTC
TRBD2	.	14	TRBJ2-7	TRBV2	CASLGAGGVYEQYF	TGTGCCAGCTTGGGCGCGGGAGGGGTCTACGAGCAGTACTTC
.	.	16	TRBJ2-1	TRBV4-1	CASSQDGARSYNEQFF	TGCGCCAGCAGCCAAGATGGAGCGCGCTCCTACAATGAGCAGTTCTTC